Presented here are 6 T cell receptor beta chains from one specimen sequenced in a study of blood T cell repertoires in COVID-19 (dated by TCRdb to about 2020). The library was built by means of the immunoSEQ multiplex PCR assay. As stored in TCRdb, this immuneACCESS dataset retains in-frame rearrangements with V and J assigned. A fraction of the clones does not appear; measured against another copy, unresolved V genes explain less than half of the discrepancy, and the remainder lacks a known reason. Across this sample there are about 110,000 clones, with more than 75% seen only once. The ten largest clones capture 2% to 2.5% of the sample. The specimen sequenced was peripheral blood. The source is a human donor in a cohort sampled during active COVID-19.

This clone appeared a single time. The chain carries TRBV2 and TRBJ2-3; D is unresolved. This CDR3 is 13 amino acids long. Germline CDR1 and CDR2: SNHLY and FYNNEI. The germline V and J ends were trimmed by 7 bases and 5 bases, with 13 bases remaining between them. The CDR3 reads CASNGQAIDTQYF. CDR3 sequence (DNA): TGTGCCAGCAACGGCCAGGCGATAGATACGCAGTATTTT.

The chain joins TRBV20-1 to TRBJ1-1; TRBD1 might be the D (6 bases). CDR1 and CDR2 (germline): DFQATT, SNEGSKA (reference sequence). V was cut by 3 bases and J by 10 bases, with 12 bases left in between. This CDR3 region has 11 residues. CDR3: CSASWTEGAFF. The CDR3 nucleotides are TGCAGTGCTAGTTGGACAGAGGGAGCTTTCTTT.

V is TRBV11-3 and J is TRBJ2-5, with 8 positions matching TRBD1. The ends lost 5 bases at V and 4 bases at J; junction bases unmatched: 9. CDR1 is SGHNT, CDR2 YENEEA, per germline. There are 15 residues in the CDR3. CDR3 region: CASSPTGTGGETQYF. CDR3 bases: TGTGCCAGCAGCCCAACCGGGACAGGCGGAGAGACCCAGTACTTC.

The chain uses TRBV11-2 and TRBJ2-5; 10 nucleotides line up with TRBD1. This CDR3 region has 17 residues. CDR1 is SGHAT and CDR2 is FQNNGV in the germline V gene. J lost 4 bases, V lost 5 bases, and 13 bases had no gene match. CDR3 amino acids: CASSRVSGQGISETQYF. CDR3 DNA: TGTGCCAGCAGCAGGGTCTCGGGACAGGGGATCTCAGAGACCCAGTACTTC.

This CDR3 reads CASSARRGTGELFF. CDR3 nucleotides: TGTGCCAGCAGCGCCCGACGAGGAACCGGGGAGCTGTTTTTT. The rearrangement joins TRBV7-2 to TRBJ2-2; no clear D gene. Per the germline V gene, CDR1 is SGHTA and CDR2 is FQGNSA. This CDR3 comprises 14 residues. Trimming took off 5 bases at V and 5 bases at J, with 12 bases between the two ends.

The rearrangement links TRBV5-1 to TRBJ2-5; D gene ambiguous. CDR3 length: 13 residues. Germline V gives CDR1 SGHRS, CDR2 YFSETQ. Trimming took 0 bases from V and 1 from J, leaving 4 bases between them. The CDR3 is CASSLGSQETQYF. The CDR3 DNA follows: TGCGCCAGCAGCTTGGGCAGCCAAGAGACCCAGTACTTC.